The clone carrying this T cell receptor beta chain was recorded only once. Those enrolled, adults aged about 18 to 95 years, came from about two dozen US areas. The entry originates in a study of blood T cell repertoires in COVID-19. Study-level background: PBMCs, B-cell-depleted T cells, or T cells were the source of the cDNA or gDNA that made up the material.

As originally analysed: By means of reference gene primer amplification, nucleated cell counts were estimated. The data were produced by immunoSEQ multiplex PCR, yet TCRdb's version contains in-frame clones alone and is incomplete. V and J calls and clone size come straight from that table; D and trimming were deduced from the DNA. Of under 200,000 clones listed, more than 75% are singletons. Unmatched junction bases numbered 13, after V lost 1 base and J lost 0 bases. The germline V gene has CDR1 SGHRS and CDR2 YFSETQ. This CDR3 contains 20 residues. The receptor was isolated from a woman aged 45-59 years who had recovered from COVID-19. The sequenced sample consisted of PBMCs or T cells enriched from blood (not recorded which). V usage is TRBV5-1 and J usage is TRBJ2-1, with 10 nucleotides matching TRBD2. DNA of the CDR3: TGCGCCAGCAGCTTGCTTTCCAGCGGGGGGGGAACTAGCTCCTACAATGAGCAGTTCTTC. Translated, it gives CASSLLSSGGGTSSYNEQFF. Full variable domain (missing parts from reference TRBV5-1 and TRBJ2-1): KAGVTQTPRYLIKTRGQQVTLSCSPISGHRSVSWYQQTPGQGLQFLFEYFSETQRNKGNFPGRFSGRQFSNSRSEMNVSTLELGDSALYLCASSLLSSGGGTSSYNEQFFGPGTRLTVL.